This T cell receptor beta chain came from a study of blood T cell repertoires in COVID-19. Study overall: COVID-19 samples collected from the United States, Italy and Spain covered acute and convalescent phases. T cells, B-cell-depleted T cells, or PBMCs provided the cDNA or gDNA that served as material.

CDR3 length: 15 residues. Germline V CDR1 and CDR2: SGHRS, YFSETQ. In regard to this clone: Germline is not matched at one junction end, which may reflect a read error.

As processed by the authors: Researchers report that nucleated cell counts were estimated from reference gene primer amplification. Profiled with immunoSEQ multiplex PCR; TCRdb holds only in-frame clones, not every one. The V and J calls and the clone size are those of that table, but D and trimming were determined from the DNA. The sample comprises around 290,000 clones, approximately 90% of which are singletons, and 4.6% rests with the top ten. The gene calls are TRBV5-1 and TRBJ2-2, with D perhaps TRBD2 (5 bases). The receptor comes from a man aged 40-55 years with acute or convalescent COVID-19. The specimen was peripheral blood. The CDR3: CASSLKSGNNGELFF. In nucleotides, the CDR3 is TGCGCCAGCAGCTTAAAGTCCGGGAACAACGGGGAGCTGTTTTTT.